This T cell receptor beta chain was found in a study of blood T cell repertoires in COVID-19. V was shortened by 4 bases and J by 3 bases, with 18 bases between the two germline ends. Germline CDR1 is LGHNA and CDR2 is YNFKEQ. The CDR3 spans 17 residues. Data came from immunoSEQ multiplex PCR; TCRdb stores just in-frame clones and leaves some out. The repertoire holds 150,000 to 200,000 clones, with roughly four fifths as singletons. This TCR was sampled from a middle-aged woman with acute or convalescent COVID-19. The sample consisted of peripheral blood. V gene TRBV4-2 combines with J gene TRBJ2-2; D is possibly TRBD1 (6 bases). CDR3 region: CASSRSQGQVDTGELFF. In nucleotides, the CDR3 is TGTGCCAGCAGCCGATCCCAGGGGCAGGTTGACACCGGGGAGCTGTTTTTT.